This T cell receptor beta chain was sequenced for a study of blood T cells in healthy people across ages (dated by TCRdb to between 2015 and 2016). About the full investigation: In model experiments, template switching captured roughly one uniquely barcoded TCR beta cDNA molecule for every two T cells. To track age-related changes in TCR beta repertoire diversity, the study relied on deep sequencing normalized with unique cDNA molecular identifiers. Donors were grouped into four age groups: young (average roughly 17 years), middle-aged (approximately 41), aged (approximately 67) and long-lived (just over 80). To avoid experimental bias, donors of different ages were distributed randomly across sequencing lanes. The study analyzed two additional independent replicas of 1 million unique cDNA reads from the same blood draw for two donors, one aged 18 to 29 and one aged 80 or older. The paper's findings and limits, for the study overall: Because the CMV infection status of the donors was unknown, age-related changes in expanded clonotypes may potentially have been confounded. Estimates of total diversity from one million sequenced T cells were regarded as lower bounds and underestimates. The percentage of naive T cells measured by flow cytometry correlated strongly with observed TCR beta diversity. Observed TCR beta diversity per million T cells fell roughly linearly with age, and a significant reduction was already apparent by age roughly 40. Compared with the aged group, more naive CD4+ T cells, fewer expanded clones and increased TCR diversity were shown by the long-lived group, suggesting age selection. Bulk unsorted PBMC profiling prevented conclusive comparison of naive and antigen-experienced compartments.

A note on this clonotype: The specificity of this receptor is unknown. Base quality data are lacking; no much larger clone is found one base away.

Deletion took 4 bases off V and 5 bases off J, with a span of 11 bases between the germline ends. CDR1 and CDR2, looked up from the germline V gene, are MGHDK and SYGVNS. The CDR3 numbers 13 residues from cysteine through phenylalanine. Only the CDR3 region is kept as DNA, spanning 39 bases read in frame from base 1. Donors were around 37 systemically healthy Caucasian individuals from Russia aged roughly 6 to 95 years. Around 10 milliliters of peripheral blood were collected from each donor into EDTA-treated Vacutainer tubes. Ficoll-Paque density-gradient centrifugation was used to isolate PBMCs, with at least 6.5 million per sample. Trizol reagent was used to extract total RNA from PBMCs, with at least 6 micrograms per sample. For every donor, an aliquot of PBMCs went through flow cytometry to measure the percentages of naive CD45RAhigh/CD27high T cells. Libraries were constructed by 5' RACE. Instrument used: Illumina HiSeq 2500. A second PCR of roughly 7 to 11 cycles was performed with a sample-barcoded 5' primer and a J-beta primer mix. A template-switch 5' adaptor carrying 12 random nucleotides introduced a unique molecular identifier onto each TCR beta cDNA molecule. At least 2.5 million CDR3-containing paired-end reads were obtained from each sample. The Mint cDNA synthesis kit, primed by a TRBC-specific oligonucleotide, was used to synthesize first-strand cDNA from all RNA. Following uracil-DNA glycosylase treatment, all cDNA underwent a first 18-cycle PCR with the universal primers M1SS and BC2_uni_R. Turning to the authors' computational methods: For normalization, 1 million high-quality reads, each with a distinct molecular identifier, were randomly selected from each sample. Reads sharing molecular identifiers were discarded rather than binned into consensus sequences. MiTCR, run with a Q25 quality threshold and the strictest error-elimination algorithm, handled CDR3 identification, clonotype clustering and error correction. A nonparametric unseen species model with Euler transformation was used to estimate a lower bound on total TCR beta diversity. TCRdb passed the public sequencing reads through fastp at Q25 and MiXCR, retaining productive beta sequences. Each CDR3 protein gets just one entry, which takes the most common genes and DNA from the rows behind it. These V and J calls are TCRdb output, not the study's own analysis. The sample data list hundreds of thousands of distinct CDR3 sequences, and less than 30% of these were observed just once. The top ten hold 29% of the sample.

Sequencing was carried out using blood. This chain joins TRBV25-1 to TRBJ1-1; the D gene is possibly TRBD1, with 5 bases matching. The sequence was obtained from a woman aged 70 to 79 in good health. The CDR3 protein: CASSGSWGTEAFF. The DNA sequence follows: TGTGCCAGCAGTGGTTCCTGGGGGACTGAAGCTTTCTTT.